This is a list of T cell receptor beta chains from one sample in a study of blood T cell repertoires in COVID-19. The protocol was immunoSEQ multiplex PCR, while the TCRdb copy is restricted to in-frame clones and leaves out a portion. Counted here are about 370,000 clones, around 90% occurring once; the ten biggest clones make up approximately 3%. Sequencing was performed on peripheral blood. The receptor source for this set is a woman in her twenties or thirties with COVID-19, enrolled during active disease. CDR3s include the opening cysteine and the closing phenylalanine or tryptophan. A D gene is named only where the DNA matches it firmly. The size of a clone is reported for some rows only, either as once, few or many, or as a class for expanded clones.

TRBJ1-1 . TRBD1 TRBV4-2 CASSLEGATMNTEAFF TGTGCCAGCAGCCTGGAGGGGGCCACGATGAACACTGAAGCTTTCTTT
TRBJ2-5 . TRBD1 TRBV9 CASSVGDSQETQYF TGTGCCAGCAGCGTAGGGGACAGTCAAGAGACCCAGTACTTC
TRBJ1-1 . . TRBV7-2 CASSLNPGWNTEAFF TGTGCCAGCAGCTTAAATCCAGGGTGGAACACTGAAGCTTTCTTT
TRBJ2-1 . TRBD2 TRBV10-3 CAISDVGGSSYNEQFF TGTGCCATCAGTGATGTCGGCGGGAGCTCCTACAATGAGCAGTTCTTC
TRBJ2-1 few . TRBV6-2/TRBV6-3 CASSPPGLAEGNNEQFF TGTGCCAGCAGCCCCCCGGGTTTGGCGGAGGGGAACAATGAGCAGTTCTTC
TRBJ2-3 . . TRBV7-2 CASSPQTRTDTQYF TGTGCCAGCAGCCCCCAGACTAGGACAGATACGCAGTATTTT
TRBJ2-5 . . TRBV2 CASSEEGNQETQYF TGTGCCAGCAGTGAAGAGGGGAACCAAGAGACCCAGTACTTC
TRBJ2-3 . TRBD2 TRBV7-2 CASSPRLAGRTDTQYF TGTGCCAGCAGCCCAAGACTAGCGGGGAGGACAGATACGCAGTATTTT
TRBJ2-3 . TRBD2 TRBV5-4 CASSFPAGGGVDTQYF TGTGCCAGCAGCTTCCCCGCCGGGGGGGGTGTGGATACGCAGTATTTT
TRBJ2-1 . TRBD2 TRBV2 CASSVLAGGVNEQFF TGTGCCAGCAGTGTTCTAGCGGGGGGGGTCAATGAGCAGTTCTTC
TRBJ2-1 . TRBD2 TRBV9 CASSHPQRGPYNEQFF TGTGCCAGCAGCCACCCCCAGCGGGGACCCTACAATGAGCAGTTCTTC
TRBJ2-2 . TRBD2 TRBV5-1 CASSQIAGGTNTGELFF TGCGCCAGCAGCCAAATCGCGGGGGGGACTAACACCGGGGAGCTGTTTTTT
TRBJ2-3 . . TRBV12-3/TRBV12-4 CASSFDSGGTQYF TGTGCCAGCAGTTTTGACTCAGGGGGGACGCAGTATTTT
TRBJ2-1 . TRBD1 TRBV28 CASSFPGGSYNEQFF TGTGCCAGCAGTTTCCCAGGGGGCTCCTACAATGAGCAGTTCTTC
TRBJ2-7 . TRBD1 TRBV4-2 CASSPGQGTYEQYF TGTGCCAGCAGCCCGGGACAGGGGACCTACGAGCAGTACTTC
TRBJ2-5 . TRBD2 TRBV4-3 CASSQGLAGGTETQYF TGCGCCAGCAGCCAAGGACTAGCGGGGGGTACAGAGACCCAGTACTTC
TRBJ1-1 . . TRBV5-7 CASSLDRGAGNTEAFF TGTGCCAGCAGCTTGGATCGGGGTGCGGGGAACACTGAAGCTTTCTTT